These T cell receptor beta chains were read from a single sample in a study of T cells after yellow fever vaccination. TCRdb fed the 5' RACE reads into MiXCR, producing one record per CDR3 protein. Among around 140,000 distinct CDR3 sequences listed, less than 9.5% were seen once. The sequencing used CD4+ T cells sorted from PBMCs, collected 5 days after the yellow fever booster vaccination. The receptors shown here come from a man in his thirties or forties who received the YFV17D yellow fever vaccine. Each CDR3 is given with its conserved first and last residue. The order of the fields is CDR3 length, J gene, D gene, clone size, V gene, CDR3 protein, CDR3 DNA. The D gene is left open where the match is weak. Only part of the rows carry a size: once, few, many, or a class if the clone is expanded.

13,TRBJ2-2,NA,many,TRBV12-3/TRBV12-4,CASRGPNTGELFF,TGTGCCAGCAGGGGGCCGAACACCGGGGAGCTGTTTTTT
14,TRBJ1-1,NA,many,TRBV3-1,CASAKADKNTEAFF,TGTGCCAGCGCAAAAGCAGATAAGAACACTGAAGCTTTCTTT
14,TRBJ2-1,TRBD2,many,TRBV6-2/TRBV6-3,CATRLAGGPNEQFF,TGTGCCACAAGACTAGCGGGAGGACCAAATGAGCAGTTCTTC
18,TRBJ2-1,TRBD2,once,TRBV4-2,CASGPGPSGWRSPDEQFF,TGTGCCAGCGGCCCCGGGCCTAGCGGGTGGAGATCGCCTGATGAGCAGTTCTTC
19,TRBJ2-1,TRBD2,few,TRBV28,CASSTPGLADQRSYNEQFF,TGTGCCAGCAGCACTCCGGGACTAGCGGACCAACGCTCCTACAATGAGCAGTTCTTC
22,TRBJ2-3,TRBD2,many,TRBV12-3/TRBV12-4,CASSLVPPLGTSGRAGTDTQYF,TGTGCCAGCAGTTTAGTCCCCCCGCTGGGGACTAGCGGGAGGGCCGGCACAGATACGCAGTATTTT
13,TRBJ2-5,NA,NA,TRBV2,CASSDGLQETQYF,TGTGCCAGCAGTGATGGGCTACAGGAGACCCAGTACTTC
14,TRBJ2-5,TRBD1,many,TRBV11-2,CASSARTGEETQYF,TGTGCCAGCAGCGCCCGGACAGGGGAAGAGACCCAGTACTTC
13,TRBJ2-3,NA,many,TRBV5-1,CASSLEGLDTQYF,TGCGCCAGCAGCTTGGAGGGGCTAGATACGCAGTATTTT
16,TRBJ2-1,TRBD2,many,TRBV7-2,CASSLVGTSLLNEQFF,TGTGCCAGCAGCTTAGTGGGGACTAGCTTGCTCAATGAGCAGTTCTTC
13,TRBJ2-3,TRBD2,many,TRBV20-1,CRGGTPSTDTQYF,TGCAGGGGGGGGACGCCTAGCACAGATACGCAGTATTTT
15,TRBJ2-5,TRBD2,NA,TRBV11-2,CASSLSPGLQETQYF,TGTGCCAGCAGCTTATCCCCGGGACTACAAGAGACCCAGTACTTC
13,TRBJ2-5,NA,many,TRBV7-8,CASSTGKGETQYF,TGTGCCAGTAGTACAGGGAAGGGGGAGACCCAGTACTTC
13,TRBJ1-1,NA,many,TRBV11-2,CASSLGRVAEAFF,TGTGCCAGCAGCTTAGGCCGAGTGGCTGAAGCTTTCTTT
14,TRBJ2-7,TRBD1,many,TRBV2,CASTSRDRSYEQYF,TGTGCCAGCACTAGCCGGGACAGGTCTTACGAGCAGTACTTC
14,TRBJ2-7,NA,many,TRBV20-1,CSARRGTTNYEQYF,TGCAGTGCTAGAAGGGGGACAACAAACTACGAGCAGTACTTC
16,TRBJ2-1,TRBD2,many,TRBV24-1,CATSVSGRNSYNEQFF,TGTGCCACCAGTGTTAGCGGGAGGAACTCCTACAATGAGCAGTTCTTC
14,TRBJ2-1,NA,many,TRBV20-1,CSARDLGQRNEQFF,TGCAGTGCTAGAGATCTTGGGCAGAGGAATGAGCAGTTCTTC
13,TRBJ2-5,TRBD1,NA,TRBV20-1,CSAGQGNRETQYF,TGCAGTGCGGGACAGGGGAACCGAGAGACCCAGTACTTC
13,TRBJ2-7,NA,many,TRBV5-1,CASSLQGLQEQYF,TGCGCCAGCAGCTTGCAGGGACTTCAAGAGCAGTACTTC
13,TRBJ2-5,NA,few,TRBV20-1,CSGTRALLETQYF,TGCAGTGGCACCCGGGCCCTATTGGAGACCCAGTACTTC
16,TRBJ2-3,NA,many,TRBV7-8,CASSLGISFSTDTQYF,TGTGCCAGCAGCTTAGGGATTTCCTTTAGCACAGATACGCAGTATTTT
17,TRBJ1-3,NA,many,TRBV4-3,CASSQDLTGVSGNTIYF,TGCGCCAGCAGCCAAGATCTCACCGGGGTCTCTGGAAACACCATATATTTT
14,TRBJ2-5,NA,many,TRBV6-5,CASSYSQGRETQYF,TGTGCCAGCAGTTACTCGCAGGGCAGGGAGACCCAGTACTTC
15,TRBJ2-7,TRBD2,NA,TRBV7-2,CASSLEAGAYYEQYF,TGTGCCAGCAGCTTAGAAGCGGGAGCATACTACGAGCAGTACTTC
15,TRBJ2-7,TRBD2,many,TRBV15,CATSREMAGAYEQYF,TGTGCCACCAGCAGAGAAATGGCGGGGGCCTACGAGCAGTACTTC
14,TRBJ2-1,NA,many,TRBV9,CASSVMSPGGEQFF,TGTGCCAGCAGCGTAATGTCCCCTGGCGGTGAGCAGTTCTTC
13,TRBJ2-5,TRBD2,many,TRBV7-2,CASSLYTSGSQYF,TGTGCCAGCAGCTTATATACTAGCGGATCCCAGTACTTC
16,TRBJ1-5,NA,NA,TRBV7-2,CASSLNVGRGNQPQHF,TGTGCCAGCAGCTTAAATGTAGGACGGGGAAATCAGCCCCAGCATTTT
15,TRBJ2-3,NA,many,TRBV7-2,CASSLASTSTDTQYF,TGTGCCAGCAGCTTAGCCTCCACTAGCACAGATACGCAGTATTTT
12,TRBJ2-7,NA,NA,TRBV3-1,CASSRTGREQYF,TGTGCCAGCAGCCGAACAGGGCGCGAGCAGTACTTC
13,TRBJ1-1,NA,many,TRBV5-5,CASSLVGKGPAFF,TGTGCCAGCAGCTTGGTAGGGAAGGGACCAGCTTTCTTT
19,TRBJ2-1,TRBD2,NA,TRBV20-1,CSASTRRTRTSGSYDEQFF,TGCAGTGCTTCGACTAGGAGGACAAGGACTAGCGGGAGCTATGATGAGCAGTTCTTC
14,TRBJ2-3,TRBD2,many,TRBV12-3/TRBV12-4,CASSLSGGADTQYF,TGTGCCAGCAGTTTAAGCGGGGGGGCGGATACGCAGTATTTT
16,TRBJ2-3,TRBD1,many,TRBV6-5,CASSSYRGSSTDTQYF,TGTGCCAGCAGTTCGTACAGGGGTTCTAGCACAGATACGCAGTATTTT
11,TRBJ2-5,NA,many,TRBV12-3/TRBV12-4,CASGVSETQYF,TGTGCCAGCGGGGTCTCAGAGACCCAGTACTTC
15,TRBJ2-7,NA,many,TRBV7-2,CASSLDLRNSYEQYF,TGTGCCAGCAGCTTAGATCTCCGAAACTCCTACGAGCAGTACTTC
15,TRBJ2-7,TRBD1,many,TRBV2,CASSEAGGRIYEQYF,TGTGCCAGCAGTGAGGCAGGGGGCCGAATCTACGAGCAGTACTTC
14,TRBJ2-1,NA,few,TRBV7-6,CASSPIAAYNEQFF,TGTGCCAGCAGCCCAATAGCTGCCTACAATGAGCAGTTCTTC
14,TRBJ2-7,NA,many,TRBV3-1,CASSQNWADYEQYF,TGTGCCAGCAGCCAGAATTGGGCAGACTACGAGCAGTACTTC
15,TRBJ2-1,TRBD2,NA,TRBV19,CASSIGGTSRNEQFF,TGTGCCAGTAGTATAGGGGGGACTAGCAGAAATGAGCAGTTCTTC
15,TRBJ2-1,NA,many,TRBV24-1,CATSDFGRGRNEQFF,TGTGCCACCAGTGATTTTGGACGGGGGAGGAATGAGCAGTTCTTC
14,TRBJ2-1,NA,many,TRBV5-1,CASSLGRVPNEQFF,TGCGCCAGCAGCTTGGGTAGAGTTCCGAATGAGCAGTTCTTC
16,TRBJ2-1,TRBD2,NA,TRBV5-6,CASSLAPSGRDNEQFF,TGTGCCAGCAGCTTGGCACCTAGCGGGAGAGACAATGAGCAGTTCTTC
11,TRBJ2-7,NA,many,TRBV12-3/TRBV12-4,CASSSRGEQYF,TGTGCCAGCAGCTCCAGAGGGGAGCAGTACTTC
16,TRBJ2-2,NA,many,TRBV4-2,CASSPLRRTDSGELFF,TGTGCCAGCAGCCCTCTTCGGCGGACGGATTCCGGGGAGCTGTTTTTT
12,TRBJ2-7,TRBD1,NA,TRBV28,CASSLGRGKWYF,TGTGCCAGCAGTTTAGGCAGGGGGAAGTGGTACTTC
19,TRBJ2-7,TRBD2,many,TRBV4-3,CASSQDPFGPEGRDYEQYF,TGCGCCAGCAGCCAAGATCCCTTCGGGCCGGAGGGGAGGGACTACGAGCAGTACTTC
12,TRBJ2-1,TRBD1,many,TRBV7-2,CASRRQGNEQFF,TGTGCCAGCAGGAGACAGGGCAATGAGCAGTTCTTC
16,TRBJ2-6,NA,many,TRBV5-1,CASSTAPVSGANVLTF,TGCGCCAGCAGCACCGCCCCGGTCTCTGGGGCCAACGTCCTGACTTTC
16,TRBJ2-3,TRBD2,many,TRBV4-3,CASSQDRTRFADTQYF,TGCGCCAGCAGCCAAGACCGGACTAGATTTGCTGATACGCAGTATTTT
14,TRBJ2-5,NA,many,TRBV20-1,CSANSRGQLETQYF,TGCAGTGCTAATAGTAGGGGTCAGCTGGAGACCCAGTACTTC